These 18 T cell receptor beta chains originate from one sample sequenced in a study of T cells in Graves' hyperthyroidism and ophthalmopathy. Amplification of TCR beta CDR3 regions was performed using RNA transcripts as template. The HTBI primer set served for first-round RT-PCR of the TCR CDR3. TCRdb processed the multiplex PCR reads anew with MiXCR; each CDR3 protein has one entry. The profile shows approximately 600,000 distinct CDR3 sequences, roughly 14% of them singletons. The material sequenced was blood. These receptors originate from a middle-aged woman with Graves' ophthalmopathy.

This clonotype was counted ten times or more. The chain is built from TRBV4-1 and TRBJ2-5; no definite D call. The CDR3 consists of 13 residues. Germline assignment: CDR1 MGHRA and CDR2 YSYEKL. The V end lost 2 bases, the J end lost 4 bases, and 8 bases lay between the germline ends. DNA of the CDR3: TGCGCCAGCAGCCAATGGCAACGAGAGACCCAGTACTTC. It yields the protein CASSQWQRETQYF.

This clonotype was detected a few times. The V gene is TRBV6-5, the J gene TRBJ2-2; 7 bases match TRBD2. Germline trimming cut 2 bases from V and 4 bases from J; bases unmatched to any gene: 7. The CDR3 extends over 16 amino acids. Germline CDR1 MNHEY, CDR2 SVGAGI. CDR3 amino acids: CASSYTGTTRTGELFF. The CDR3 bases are TGTGCCAGCAGTTACACCGGGACTACCCGCACCGGGGAGCTGTTTTTT.

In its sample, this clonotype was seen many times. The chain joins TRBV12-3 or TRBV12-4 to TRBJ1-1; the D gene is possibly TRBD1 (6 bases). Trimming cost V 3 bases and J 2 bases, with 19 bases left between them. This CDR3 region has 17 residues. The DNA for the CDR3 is TGTGCCAGCAGTTTTTGGGGCGGGGGCTTTGTCAACACTGAAGCTTTCTTT. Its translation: CASSFWGGGFVNTEAFF.

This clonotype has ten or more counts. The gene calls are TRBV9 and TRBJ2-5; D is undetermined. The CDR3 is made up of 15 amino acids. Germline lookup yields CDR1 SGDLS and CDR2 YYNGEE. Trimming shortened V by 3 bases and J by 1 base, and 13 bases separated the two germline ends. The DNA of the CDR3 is TGTGCCAGCAGCGGCTTCAAGGCAGGCCAAGAGACCCAGTACTTC. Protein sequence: CASSGFKAGQETQYF. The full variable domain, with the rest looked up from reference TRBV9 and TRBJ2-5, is DSGVTQTPKHLITATGQRVTLRCSPRSGDLSVYWYQQSLDQGLQFLIQYYNGEERAKGNILERFSAQQFPDLHSELNLSSLELGDSALYFCASSGFKAGQETQYFGPGTRLLVL.

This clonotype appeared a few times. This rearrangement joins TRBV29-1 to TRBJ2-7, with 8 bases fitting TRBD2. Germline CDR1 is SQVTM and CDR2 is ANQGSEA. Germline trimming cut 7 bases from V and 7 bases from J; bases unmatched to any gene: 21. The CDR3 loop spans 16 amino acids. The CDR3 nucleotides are TGCAGCGGATACCTAGTACGGGAGGGCCCTCTGGGGGAGCAGTACTTC. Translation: CSGYLVREGPLGEQYF.

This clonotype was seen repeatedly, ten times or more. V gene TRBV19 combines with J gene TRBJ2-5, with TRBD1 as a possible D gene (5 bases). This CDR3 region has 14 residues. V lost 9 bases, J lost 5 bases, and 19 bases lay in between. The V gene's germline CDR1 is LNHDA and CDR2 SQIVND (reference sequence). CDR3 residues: CASGHKRAVETQYF. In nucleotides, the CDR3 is TGTGCCAGCGGACATAAAAGGGCGGTGGAGACCCAGTACTTC. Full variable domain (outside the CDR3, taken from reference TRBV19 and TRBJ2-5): DGGITQSPKYLFRKEGQNVTLSCEQNLNHDAMYWYRQDPGQGLRLIYYSQIVNDFQKGDIAEGYSVSREKKESFPLTVTSAQKNPTAFYLCASGHKRAVETQYFGPGTRLLVL.

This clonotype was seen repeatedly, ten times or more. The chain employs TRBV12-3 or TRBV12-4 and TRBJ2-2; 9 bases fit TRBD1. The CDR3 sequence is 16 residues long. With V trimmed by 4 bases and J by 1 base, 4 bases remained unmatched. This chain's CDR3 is CASSSGTGRNTGELFF. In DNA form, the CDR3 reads TGTGCCAGCAGTTCCGGGACAGGGAGGAACACCGGGGAGCTGTTTTTT.

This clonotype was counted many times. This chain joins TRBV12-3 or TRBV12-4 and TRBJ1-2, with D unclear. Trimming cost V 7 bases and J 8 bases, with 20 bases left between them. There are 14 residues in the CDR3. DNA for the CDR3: TGTGCCAGCACCCCAGGCACGGGCTCGGCCGGCTACACCTTC. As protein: CASTPGTGSAGYTF.

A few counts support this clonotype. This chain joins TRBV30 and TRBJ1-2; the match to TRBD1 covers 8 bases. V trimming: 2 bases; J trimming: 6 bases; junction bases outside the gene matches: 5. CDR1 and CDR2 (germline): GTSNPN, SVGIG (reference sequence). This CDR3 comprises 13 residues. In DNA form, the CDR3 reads TGTGCCTGGAGTAGGAACAGGGGGGATGGCTACACCTTC. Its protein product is CAWSRNRGDGYTF.

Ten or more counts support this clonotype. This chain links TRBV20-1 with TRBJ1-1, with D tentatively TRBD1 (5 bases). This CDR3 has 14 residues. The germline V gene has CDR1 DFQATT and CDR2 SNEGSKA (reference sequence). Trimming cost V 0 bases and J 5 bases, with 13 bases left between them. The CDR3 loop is CSARDVGGETEAFF. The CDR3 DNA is TGCAGTGCTAGAGATGTGGGGGGTGAAACTGAAGCTTTCTTT.

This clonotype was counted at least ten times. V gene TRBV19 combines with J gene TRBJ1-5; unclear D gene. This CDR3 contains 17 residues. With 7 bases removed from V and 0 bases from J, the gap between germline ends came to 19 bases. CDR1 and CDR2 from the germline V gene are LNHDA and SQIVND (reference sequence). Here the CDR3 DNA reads TGTGCCAGTACCGGCCCGCTGGGTGGTTATAGCAATCAGCCCCAGCATTTT. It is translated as CASTGPLGGYSNQPQHF.

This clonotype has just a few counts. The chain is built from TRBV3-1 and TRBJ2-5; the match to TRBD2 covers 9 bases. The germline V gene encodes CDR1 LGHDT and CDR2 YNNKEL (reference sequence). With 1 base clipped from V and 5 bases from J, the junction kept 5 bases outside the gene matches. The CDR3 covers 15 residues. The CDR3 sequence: CASSQVDSGSETQYF. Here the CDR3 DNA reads TGTGCCAGCAGCCAAGTTGATAGCGGGAGTGAGACCCAGTACTTC.

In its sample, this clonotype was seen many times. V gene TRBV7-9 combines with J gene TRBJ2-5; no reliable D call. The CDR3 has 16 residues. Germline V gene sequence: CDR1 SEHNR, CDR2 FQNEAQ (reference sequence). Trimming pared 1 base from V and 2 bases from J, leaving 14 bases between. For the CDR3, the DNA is TGTGCCAGCAGCTTAGAAAAGTCGGGCAATCAAGAGACCCAGTACTTC. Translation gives CASSLEKSGNQETQYF. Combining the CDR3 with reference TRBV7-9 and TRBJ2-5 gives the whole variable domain DTGVSQNPRHKITKRGQNVTFRCDPISEHNRLYWYRQTLGQGPEFLTYFQNEAQLEKSRLLSDRFSAERPKGSFSTLEIQRTEQGDSAMYLCASSLEKSGNQETQYFGPGTRLLVL.

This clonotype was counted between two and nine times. Here the CDR3 reads CSVEDSGQTTGELFF. CDR3 in DNA: TGCAGCGTTGAAGATTCCGGGCAGACCACCGGGGAGCTGTTTTTT. This chain joins TRBV29-1 and TRBJ2-2; D ambiguous. The CDR3 extends over 15 amino acids. Trimming left V 0 bases short and J 4 bases short, with 12 bases between. Germline V gives CDR1 SQVTM, CDR2 ANQGSEA.

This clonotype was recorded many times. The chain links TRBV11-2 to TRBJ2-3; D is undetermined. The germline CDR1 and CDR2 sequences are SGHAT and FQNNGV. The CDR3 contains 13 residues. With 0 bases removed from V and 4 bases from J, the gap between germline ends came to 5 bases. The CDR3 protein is CASSLEVSDTQYF. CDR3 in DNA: TGTGCCAGCAGCTTAGAGGTGTCAGATACGCAGTATTTT. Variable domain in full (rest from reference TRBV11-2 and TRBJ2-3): EAGVAQSPRYKIIEKRQSVAFWCNPISGHATLYWYQQILGQGPKLLIQFQNNGVVDDSQLPKDRFSAERLKGVDSTLKIQPAKLEDSAVYLCASSLEVSDTQYFGPGTRLTVL.

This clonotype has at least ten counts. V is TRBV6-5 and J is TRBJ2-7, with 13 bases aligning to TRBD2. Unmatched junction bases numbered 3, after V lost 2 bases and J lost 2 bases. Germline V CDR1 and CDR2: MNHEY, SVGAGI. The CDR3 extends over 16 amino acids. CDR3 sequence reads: CASSYGGLAGPYEQYF. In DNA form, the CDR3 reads TGTGCCAGCAGTTACGGGGGACTAGCGGGACCCTACGAGCAGTACTTC.

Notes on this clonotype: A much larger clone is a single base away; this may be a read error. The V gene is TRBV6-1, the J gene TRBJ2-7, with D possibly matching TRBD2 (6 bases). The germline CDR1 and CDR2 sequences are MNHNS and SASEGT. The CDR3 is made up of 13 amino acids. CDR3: CASKVEGSYGQYF. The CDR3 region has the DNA TGTGCCAGCAAAGTGGAGGGCTCCTACGGGCAGTACTTC.

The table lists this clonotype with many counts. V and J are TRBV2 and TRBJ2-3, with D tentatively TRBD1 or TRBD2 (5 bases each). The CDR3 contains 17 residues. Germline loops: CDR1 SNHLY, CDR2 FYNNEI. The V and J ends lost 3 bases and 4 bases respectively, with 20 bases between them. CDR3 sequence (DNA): TGTGCCAGCAGTGAGACCGGGACCCCTGTATCCCCAGATACGCAGTATTTT. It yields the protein CASSETGTPVSPDTQYF.